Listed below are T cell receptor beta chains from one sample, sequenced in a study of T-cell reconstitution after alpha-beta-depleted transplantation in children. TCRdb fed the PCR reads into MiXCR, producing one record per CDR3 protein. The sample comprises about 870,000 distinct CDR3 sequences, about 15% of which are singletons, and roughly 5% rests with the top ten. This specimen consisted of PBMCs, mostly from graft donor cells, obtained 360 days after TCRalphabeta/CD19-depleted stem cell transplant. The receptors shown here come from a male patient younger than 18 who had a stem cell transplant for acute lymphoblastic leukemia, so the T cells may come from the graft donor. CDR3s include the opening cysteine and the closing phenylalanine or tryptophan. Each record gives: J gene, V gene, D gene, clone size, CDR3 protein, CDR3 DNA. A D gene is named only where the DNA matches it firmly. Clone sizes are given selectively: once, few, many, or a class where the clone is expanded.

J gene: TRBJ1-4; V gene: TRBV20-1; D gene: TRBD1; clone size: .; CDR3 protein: CSARDSGGEKLFF; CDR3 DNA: TGCAGTGCTAGAGATTCAGGGGGTGAAAAACTGTTTTTT
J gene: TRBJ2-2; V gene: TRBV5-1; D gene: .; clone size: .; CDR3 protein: CASSFRGANTGELFF; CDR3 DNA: TGCGCCAGCAGCTTTCGGGGCGCGAACACCGGGGAGCTGTTTTTT
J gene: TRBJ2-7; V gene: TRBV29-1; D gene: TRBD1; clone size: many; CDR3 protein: CSVEEGDRGPYEQYF; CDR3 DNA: TGCAGCGTTGAAGAGGGGGACAGGGGGCCCTACGAGCAGTACTTC
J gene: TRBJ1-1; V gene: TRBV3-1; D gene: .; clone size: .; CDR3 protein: CASSPRRSMNTEAFF; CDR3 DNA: TGTGCCAGCAGCCCGCGGCGGTCAATGAACACTGAAGCTTTCTTT
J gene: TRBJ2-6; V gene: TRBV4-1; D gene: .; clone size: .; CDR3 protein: CASSHGQSSGANVLTF; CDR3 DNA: TGCGCCAGCAGCCACGGTCAGAGCTCTGGGGCCAACGTCCTGACTTTC
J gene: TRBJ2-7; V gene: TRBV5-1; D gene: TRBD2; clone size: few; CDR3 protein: CASSRASGLYEQYF; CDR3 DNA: TGCGCCAGCTCAAGGGCTAGCGGACTCTACGAGCAGTACTTC
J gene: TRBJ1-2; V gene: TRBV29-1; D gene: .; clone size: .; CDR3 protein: CSVPEGTYGYTF; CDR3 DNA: TGCAGCGTTCCCGAGGGGACATATGGCTACACCTTC
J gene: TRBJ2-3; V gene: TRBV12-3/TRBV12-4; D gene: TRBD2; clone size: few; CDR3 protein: CASSLTLANPDTQYF; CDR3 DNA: TGTGCCAGCAGCCTCACACTAGCGAATCCAGATACGCAGTATTTT
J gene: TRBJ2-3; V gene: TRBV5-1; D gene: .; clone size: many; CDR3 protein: CASSLAPSTDTQYF; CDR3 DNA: TGTGCCAGCAGCTTGGCACCAAGCACAGATACGCAGTATTTT
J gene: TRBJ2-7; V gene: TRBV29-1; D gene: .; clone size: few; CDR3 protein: CSVAQVASYEQYF; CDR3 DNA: TGCAGCGTTGCTCAGGTCGCCTCCTACGAGCAGTACTTC
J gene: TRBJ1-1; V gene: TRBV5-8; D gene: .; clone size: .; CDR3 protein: CASSLWMNTEAFF; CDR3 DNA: TGTGCCAGCAGCCTCTGGATGAACACTGAAGCTTTCTTT
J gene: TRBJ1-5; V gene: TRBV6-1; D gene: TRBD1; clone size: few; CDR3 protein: CASDDRDGQPQHF; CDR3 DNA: TGTGCCAGCGACGACAGGGACGGCCAGCCCCAGCATTTT
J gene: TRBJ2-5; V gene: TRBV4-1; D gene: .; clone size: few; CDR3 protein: CASSVGADSQETQYF; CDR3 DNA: TGCGCCAGCAGCGTCGGTGCAGATAGCCAAGAGACCCAGTACTTC
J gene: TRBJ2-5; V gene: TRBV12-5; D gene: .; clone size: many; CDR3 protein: CASGDLQRTLAQETQYF; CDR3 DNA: TGTGCTAGTGGTGACCTACAGCGGACCCTGGCCCAAGAGACCCAGTACTTC
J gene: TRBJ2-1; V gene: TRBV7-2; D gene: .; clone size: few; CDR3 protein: CASSSTSGLEQFF; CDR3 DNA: TGTGCCAGCAGCTCGACTTCTGGTTTAGAGCAGTTCTTC
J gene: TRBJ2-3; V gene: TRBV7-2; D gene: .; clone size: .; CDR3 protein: CASRFVTDTQYF; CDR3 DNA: TGTGCCAGCAGATTTGTCACAGATACGCAGTATTTT
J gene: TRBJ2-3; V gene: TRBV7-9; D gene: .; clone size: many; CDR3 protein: CASSPTLSDTQYF; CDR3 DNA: TGTGCCAGCAGCCCGACTTTATCGGATACGCAGTATTTT
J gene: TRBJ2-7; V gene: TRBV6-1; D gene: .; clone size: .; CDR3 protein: CASSETAAYEQYF; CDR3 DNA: TGTGCCAGCAGTGAAACTGCAGCGTACGAGCAGTACTTC
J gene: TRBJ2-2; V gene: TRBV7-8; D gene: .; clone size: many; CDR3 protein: CAGRGRNTGELFF; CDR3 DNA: TGTGCCGGTCGAGGGAGGAACACCGGGGAGCTGTTTTTT
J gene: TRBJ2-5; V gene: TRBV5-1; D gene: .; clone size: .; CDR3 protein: CASSWGRGGGGETQYF; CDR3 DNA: TGCGCCAGCAGCTGGGGCAGAGGGGGGGGCGGCGAGACCCAGTACTTC
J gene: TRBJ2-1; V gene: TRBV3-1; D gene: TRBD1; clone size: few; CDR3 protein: CASSRLAGTGGMGEQFF; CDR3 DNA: TGTGCCAGCAGCCGCCTCGCCGGGACAGGGGGCATGGGTGAGCAGTTCTTC
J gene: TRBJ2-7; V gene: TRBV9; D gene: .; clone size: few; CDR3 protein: CASSRTGRIGSYEQYF; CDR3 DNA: TGTGCCAGCAGTCGTACAGGGCGAATCGGGTCCTACGAGCAGTACTTC